The entry below describes one T cell receptor (beta chain). TCRdb keeps only in-frame clones here, not all; method: immunoSEQ multiplex PCR. The profile shows approximately 200,000 clones, 87% of them singletons. The CDR3 covers 13 residues. V lost 0 bases to trimming and J lost 4 bases, with 7 bases between them. CDR1 SGHNT and CDR2 YYREEE come from the germline V gene (reference sequence). These data come from a study of blood T cell repertoires in COVID-19. The V call is TRBV5-4, the J call TRBJ2-5, with D possibly matching TRBD2 (5 bases). This receptor was identified in a man in his 60s who had recovered from COVID-19. Input material: peripheral blood. CDR3 sequence: CASSLAGVETQYF. CDR3 coding DNA: TGTGCCAGCAGCTTGGCCGGGGTAGAGACCCAGTACTTC.